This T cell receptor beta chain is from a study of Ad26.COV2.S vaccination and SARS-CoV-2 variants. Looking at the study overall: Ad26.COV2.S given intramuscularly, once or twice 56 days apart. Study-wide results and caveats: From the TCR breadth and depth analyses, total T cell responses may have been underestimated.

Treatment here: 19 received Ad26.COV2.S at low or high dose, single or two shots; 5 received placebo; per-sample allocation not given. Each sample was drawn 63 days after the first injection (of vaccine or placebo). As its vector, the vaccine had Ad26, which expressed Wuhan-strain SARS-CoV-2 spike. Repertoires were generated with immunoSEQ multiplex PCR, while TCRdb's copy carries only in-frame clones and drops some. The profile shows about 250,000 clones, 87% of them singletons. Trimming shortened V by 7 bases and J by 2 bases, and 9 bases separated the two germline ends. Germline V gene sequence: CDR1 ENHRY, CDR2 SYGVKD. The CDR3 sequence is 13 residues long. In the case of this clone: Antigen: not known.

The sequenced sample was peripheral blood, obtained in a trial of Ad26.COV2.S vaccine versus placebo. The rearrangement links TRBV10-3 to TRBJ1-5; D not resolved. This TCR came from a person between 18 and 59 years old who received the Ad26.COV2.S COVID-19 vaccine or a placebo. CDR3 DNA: TGTGCCATCAATATCGACCGCAATCAGCCCCAGCATTTT. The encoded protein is CAINIDRNQPQHF.